The source of this T cell receptor (beta chain) is a study of response to subunit inactivated influenza vaccine. From germline, CDR1 is KGHDR and CDR2 SFDVKD. Unmatched junction bases numbered 5, after V lost 2 bases and J lost 0 bases. This CDR3 region has 17 residues. Using its own MiXCR run on the RT-PCR reads, TCRdb lists one record per CDR3 protein. The top ten clones hold approximately 7.6% of a sample with some 600,000 distinct CDR3 sequences, 13% to 15% of them seen once. This clonotype was observed a few times. This specimen was PBMCs from blood, taken approximately 15 days before vaccination. The genes are TRBV24-1 and TRBJ2-1, with 8 bases that match TRBD1. The clonotype was recovered from a man aged 45 to 65 who received an inactivated influenza vaccine. The CDR3 reads CATSDSGQGNSYNEQFF. The CDR3 region has the DNA TGTGCCACCAGTGATTCTGGACAGGGCAACTCCTACAATGAGCAGTTCTTC.